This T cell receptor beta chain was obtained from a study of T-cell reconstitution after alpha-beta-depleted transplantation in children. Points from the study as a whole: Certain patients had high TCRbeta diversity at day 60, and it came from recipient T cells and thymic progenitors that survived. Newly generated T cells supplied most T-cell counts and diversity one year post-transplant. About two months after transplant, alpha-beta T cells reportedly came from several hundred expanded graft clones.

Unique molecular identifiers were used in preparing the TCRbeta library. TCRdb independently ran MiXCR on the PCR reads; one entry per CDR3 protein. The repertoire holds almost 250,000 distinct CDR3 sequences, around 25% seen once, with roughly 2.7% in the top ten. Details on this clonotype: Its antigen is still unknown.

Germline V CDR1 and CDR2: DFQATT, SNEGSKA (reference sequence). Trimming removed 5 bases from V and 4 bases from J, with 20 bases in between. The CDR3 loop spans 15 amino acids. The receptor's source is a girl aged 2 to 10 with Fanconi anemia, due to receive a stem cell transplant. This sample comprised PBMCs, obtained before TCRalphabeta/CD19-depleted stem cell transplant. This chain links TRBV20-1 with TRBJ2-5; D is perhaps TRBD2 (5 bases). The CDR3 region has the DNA TGCAGTGCTGATTCCGGGCCCTCACTAGGAGAGACCCAGTACTTC. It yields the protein CSADSGPSLGETQYF.